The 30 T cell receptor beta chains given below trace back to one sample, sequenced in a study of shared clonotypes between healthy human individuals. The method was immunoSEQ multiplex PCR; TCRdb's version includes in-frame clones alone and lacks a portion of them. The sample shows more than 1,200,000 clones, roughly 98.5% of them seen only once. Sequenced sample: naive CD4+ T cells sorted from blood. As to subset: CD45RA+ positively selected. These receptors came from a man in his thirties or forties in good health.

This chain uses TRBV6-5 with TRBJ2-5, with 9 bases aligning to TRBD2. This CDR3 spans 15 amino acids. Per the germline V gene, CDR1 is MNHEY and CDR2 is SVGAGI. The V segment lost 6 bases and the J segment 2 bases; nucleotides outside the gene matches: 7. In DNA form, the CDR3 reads TGTGCCAGCAGAATCCTAGCGGGACCTCAAGAGACCCAGTACTTC. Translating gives CASRILAGPQETQYF.

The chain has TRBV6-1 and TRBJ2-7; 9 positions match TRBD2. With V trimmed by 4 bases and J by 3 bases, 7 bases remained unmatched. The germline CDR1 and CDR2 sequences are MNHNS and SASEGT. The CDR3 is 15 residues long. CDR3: CASSVYLAGSYEQYF. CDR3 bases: TGTGCCAGCAGTGTATACCTAGCGGGGAGCTACGAGCAGTACTTC.

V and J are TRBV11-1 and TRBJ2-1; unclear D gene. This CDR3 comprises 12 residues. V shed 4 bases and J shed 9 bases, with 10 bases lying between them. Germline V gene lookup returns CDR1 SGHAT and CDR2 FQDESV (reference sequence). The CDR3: CASSYTLREQFF. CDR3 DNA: TGTGCCAGCAGCTACACCCTCCGTGAGCAGTTCTTC.

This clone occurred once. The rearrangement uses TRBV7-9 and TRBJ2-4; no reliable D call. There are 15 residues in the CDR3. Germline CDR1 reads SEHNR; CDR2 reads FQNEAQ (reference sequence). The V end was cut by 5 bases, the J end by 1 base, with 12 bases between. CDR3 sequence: CASSPDLGAKNIQYF. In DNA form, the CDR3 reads TGTGCCAGCAGCCCTGACTTGGGGGCCAAAAACATTCAGTACTTC.

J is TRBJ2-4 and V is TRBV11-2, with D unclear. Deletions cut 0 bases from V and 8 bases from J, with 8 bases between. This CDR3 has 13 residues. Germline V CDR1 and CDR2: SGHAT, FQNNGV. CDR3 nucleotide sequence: TGTGCCAGCAGCTTAGACCCTCCCGACATTCAGTACTTC. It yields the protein CASSLDPPDIQYF.

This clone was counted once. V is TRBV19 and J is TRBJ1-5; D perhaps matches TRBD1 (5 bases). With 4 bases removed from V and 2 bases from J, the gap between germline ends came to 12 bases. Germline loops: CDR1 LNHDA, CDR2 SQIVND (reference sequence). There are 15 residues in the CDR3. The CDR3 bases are TGTGCCAGTAGTAGGGACGGGGAACGCAATCAGCCCCAGCATTTT. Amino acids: CASSRDGERNQPQHF.

In DNA, the CDR3 is TGTGCCAGCAGTGGAGGAAGCGGAGCTACCTTGGACGAGCAGTACTTC. It codes for CASSGGSGATLDEQYF. The chain carries TRBV2 and TRBJ2-7; D is perhaps TRBD2 (5 bases). CDR3 length: 16 amino acids. The V end lost 4 bases, the J end lost 5 bases, and 21 bases lay between the germline ends. Germline V gene data show CDR1 as SNHLY and CDR2 as FYNNEI.

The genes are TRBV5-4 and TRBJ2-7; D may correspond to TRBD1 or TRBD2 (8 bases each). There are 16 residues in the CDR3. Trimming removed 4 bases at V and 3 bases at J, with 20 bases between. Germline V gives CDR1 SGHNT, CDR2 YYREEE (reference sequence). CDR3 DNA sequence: TGTGCCAGCAGCCCGGGAGGGACAGGCAACATCTACGAGCAGTACTTC. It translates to CASSPGGTGNIYEQYF.

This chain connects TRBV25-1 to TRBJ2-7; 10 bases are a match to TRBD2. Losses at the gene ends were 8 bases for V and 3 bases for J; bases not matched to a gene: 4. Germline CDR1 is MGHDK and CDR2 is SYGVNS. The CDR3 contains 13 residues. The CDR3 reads CASGGLASYEQYF. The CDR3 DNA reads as TGTGCCAGCGGGGGACTAGCGAGCTACGAGCAGTACTTC.

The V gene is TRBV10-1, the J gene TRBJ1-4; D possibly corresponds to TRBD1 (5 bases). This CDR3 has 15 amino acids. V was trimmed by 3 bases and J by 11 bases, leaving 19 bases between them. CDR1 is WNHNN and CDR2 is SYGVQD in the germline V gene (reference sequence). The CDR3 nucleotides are TGCGCCAGCAGTGACGGGACCCCAGGAGCTCGGAAACTGTTTTTT. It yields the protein CASSDGTPGARKLFF.

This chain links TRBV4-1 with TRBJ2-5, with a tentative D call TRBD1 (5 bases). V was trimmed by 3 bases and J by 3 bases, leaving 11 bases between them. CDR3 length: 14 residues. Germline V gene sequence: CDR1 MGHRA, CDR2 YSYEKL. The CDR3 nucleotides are TGCGCCAGCAGCCACGGTTCCAGGGAAGAGACCCAGTACTTC. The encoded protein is CASSHGSREETQYF.

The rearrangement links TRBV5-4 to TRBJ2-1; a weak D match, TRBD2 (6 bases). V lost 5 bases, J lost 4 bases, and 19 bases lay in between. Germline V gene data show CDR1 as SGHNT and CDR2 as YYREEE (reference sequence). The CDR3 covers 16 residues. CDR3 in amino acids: CASSPGTYRQYNEQFF. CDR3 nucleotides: TGTGCCAGCAGTCCCGGGACTTATAGACAATACAATGAGCAGTTCTTC.

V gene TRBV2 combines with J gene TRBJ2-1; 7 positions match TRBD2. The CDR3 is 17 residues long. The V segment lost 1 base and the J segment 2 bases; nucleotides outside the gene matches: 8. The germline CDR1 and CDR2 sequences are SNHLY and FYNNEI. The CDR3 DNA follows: TGTGCCAGCAGTGAAGATCCTACTAGCGCGGCCTACAATGAGCAGTTCTTC. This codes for CASSEDPTSAAYNEQFF.

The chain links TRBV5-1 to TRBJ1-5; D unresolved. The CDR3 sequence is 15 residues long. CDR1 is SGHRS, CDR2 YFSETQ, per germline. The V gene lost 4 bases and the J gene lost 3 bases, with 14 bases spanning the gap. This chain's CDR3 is CASSPKYGPNQPQHF. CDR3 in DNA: TGCGCCAGCAGCCCTAAATATGGGCCCAATCAGCCCCAGCATTTT.

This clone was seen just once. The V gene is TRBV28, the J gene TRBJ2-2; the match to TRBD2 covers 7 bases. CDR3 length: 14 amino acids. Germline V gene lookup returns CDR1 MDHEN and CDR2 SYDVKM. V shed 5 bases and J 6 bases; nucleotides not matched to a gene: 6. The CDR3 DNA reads TGTGCCAGCAGTACGCCGGGAGGTCCCGGGGAGCTGTTTTTT. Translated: CASSTPGGPGELFF.

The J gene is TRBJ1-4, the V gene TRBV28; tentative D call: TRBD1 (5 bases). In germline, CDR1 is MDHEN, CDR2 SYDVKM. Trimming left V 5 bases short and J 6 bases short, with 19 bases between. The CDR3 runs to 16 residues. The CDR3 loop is CASSTWSTAGDEKLFF. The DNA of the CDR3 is TGTGCCAGCAGTACATGGTCGACAGCGGGGGATGAAAAACTGTTTTTT.

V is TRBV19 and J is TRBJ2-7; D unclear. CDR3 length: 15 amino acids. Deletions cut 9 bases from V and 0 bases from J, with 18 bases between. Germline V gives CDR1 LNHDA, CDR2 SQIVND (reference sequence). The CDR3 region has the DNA TGTGCCAGAAGAACTGGGCCCCCGGTCTCCTACGAGCAGTACTTC. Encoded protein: CARRTGPPVSYEQYF.

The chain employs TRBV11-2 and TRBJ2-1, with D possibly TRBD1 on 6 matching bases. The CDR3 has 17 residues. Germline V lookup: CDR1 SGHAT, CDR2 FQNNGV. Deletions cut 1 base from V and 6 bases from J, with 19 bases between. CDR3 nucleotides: TGTGCCAGCAGCTTAGTATCTTCCCCGGGACACCTCAATGAGCAGTTCTTC. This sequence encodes CASSLVSSPGHLNEQFF.

The DNA of the CDR3 is TGTGCCAGCAGACCTGACCTCCTTGCGTCATTCGAGCAGTACTTC. Translation gives CASRPDLLASFEQYF. The chain employs TRBV2 and TRBJ2-7; D remains unclear. V was clipped by 6 bases and J by 6 bases, with 21 bases between them. In germline, CDR1 is SNHLY, CDR2 FYNNEI. This CDR3 has 15 residues.

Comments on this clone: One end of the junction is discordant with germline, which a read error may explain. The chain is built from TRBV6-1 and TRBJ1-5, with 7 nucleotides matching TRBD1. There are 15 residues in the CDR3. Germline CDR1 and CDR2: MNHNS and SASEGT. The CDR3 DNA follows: TGTGCCAGCAGCGAAGACAGGGCCAAGGATCAGCCCCAGCATTTT. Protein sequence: CASSEDRAKDQPQHF.

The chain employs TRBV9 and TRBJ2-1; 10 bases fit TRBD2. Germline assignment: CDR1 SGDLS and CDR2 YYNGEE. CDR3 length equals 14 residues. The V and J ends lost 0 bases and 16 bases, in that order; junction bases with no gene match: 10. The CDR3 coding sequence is TGTGCCAGCAGCGTAGAACTAGCGGGGCCGCCCCCCTTCTTC. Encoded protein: CASSVELAGPPPFF.

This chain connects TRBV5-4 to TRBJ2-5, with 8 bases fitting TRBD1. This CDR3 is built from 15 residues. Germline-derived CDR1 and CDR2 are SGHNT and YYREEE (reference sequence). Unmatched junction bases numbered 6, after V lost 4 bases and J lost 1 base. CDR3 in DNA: TGTGCCAGCAGCCCAGGGGGCGGTCGCCAAGAGACCCAGTACTTC. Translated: CASSPGGGRQETQYF.

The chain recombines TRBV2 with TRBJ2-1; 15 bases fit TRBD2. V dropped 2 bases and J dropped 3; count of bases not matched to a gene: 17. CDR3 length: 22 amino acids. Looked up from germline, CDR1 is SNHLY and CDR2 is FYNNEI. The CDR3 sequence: CASSETYGVIWTSGRGYNEQFF. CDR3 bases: TGTGCCAGCAGTGAAACTTACGGGGTGATATGGACTAGCGGGAGGGGCTACAATGAGCAGTTCTTC.

For the CDR3, the DNA is TGTGCCACCGCGACCCTCGCGAACACCGGGGAGCTGTTTTTT. It codes for CATATLANTGELFF. This chain uses TRBV10-3 with TRBJ2-2; D remains ambiguous. The CDR3 consists of 14 residues. Germline V lookup: CDR1 ENHRY, CDR2 SYGVKD. Trimming left V 10 bases short and J 0 bases short, with 12 bases between.

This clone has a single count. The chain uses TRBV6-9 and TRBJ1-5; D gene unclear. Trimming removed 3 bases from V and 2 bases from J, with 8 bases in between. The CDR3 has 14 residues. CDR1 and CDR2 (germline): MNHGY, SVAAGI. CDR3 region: CASSYSEGNQPQHF. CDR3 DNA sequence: TGTGCCAGCAGTTACTCCGAGGGCAATCAGCCCCAGCATTTT.

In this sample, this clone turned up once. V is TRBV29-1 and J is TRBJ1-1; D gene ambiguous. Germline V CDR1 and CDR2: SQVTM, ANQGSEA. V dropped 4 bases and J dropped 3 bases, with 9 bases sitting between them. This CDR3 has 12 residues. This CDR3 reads CSVGRRYTEAFF. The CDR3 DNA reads TGCAGCGTTGGCAGGAGGTACACTGAAGCTTTCTTT. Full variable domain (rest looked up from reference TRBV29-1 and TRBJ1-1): SAVISQKPSRDICQRGTSLTIQCQVDSQVTMMFWYRQQPGQSLTLIATANQGSEATYESGFVIDKFPISRPNLTFSTLTVSNMSPEDSSIYLCSVGRRYTEAFFGQGTRLTVV.

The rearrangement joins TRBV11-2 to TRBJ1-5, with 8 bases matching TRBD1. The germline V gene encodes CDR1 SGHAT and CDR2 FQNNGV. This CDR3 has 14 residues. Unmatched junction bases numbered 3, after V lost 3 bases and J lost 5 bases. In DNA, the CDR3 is TGTGCCAGCAGCTTGGACAGGGCGCATCAGCCCCAGCATTTT. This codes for CASSLDRAHQPQHF.

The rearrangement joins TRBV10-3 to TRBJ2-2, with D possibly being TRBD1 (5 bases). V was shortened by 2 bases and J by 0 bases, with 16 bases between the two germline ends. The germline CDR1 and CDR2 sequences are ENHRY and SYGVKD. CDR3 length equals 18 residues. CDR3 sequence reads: CAISEPRQSLSNTGELFF. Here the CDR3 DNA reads TGTGCCATCAGTGAGCCCCGACAGTCCCTCTCGAACACCGGGGAGCTGTTTTTT.

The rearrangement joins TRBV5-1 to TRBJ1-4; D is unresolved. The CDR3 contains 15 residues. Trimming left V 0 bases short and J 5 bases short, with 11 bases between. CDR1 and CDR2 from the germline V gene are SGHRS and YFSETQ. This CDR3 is CASSLGNYRNEKLFF. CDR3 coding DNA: TGCGCCAGCAGCTTGGGGAACTACCGAAATGAAAAACTGTTTTTT.

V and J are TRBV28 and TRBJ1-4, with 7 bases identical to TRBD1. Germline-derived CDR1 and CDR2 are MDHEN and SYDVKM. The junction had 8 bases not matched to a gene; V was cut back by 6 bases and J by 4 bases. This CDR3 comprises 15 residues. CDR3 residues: CASRETGRSNEKLFF. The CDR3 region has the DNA TGTGCCAGCAGGGAGACAGGGCGAAGTAATGAAAAACTGTTTTTT.